The clone carrying this T cell receptor (beta chain) was observed a handful of times. Its antigen remains unidentified. Method: immunoSEQ multiplex PCR; TCRdb's copy keeps in-frame clones and lacks some. The table shows 70,000 to 100,000 clones, with 80% to 95% occurring only once. The sample is drawn from a study of T cell responses to AZD1222 COVID-19 vaccine. Germline assignment: CDR1 SGHRS and CDR2 YFSETQ. CDR3 size: 12 residues. The germline V and J ends were trimmed by 2 bases and 9 bases, with 6 bases remaining between them. Whole-study findings and limits: Seropositivity was recorded at baseline in only a handful of AZD1222 recipients. Among the donors, most were white British and more were female, and clonal diversity was possibly underestimated. Spike regions recognized by vaccine-associated CD4 TCRs spanned the protein, led by 160-218 and 743-854.

This clonotype was sampled from an adult who received the AZD1222 COVID-19 vaccine. V is TRBV5-1 and J is TRBJ1-6; tentatively, D is TRBD1 (6 bases). The sample consisted of peripheral blood, taken 28 days after the second AZD1222 dose. DNA of the CDR3: TGCGCCAGCAGCTTACAGGGTTCACCCCTCCACTTT. Translation: CASSLQGSPLHF.